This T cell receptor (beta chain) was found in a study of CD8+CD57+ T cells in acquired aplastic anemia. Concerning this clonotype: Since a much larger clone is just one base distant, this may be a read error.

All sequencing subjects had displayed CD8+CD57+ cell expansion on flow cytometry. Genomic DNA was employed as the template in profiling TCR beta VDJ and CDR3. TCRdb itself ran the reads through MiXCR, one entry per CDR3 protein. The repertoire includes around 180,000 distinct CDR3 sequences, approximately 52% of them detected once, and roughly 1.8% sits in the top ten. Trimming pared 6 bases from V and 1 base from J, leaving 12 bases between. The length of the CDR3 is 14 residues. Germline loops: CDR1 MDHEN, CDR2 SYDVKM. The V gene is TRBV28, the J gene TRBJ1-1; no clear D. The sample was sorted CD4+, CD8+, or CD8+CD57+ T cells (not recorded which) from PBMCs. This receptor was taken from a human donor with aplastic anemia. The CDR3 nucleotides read TGTGCCAGCAGCCGAGCGACGGGGAACACTGAAGCTTTCTTT. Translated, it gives CASSRATGNTEAFF. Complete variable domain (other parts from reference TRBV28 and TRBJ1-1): DVKVTQSSRYLVKRTGEKVFLECVQDMDHENMFWYRQDPGLGLRLIYFSYDVKMKEKGDIPEGYSVSREKKERFSLILESASTNQTSMYLCASSRATGNTEAFFGQGTRLTVV.